The sequence of this T cell receptor beta chain was determined in a study of T cells in Graves' hyperthyroidism and ophthalmopathy. Study overall: The initial diagnosis was the point when peripheral blood was collected, ahead of any treatment.

Whole-study results and caveats: Ophthalmopathy was told apart from stable hyperthyroidism by a 13 V-J model.

The CDR3 spans 17 residues. Germline V lookup: CDR1 SEHNR, CDR2 FQNEAQ (reference sequence). On this clonotype itself: Its target is unknown. One junction end does not reproduce the germline sequence, and a read error may be involved.

Researchers amplified the TCR beta CDR3 regions from RNA transcripts. The TCR CDR3 was amplified in a first-round RT-PCR using the HTBI primer set. TCRdb re-derived calls from the multiplex PCR reads in MiXCR, one entry per CDR3 protein. The sample yields around 720,000 distinct CDR3 sequences, around 40% seen once. Specimen: blood. The chain carries TRBV7-9 and TRBJ2-5; 14 bases match TRBD2. This receptor was identified in a woman aged 40 to 49 with Graves' hyperthyroidism. Here the CDR3 reads CASSRTGTSGGQETQYF. The DNA of the CDR3 is TGCGCCAGCAGCCGGACCGGGACTAGCGGGGGTCAAGAGACCCAGTACTTC.